Below, 17 T cell receptor beta chains from the same sample are listed, as sequenced in a study of T cells in Graves' hyperthyroidism and ophthalmopathy. RNA transcripts provided the source from which TCR beta CDR3 regions were amplified. Initially, a first-round RT-PCR of the TCR CDR3 employed the HTBI primer set. TCRdb reprocessed the multiplex PCR reads via MiXCR and lists one record per CDR3 protein. The sample shows some 570,000 distinct CDR3 sequences, approximately 15% of them seen only once. Source material: blood. All receptors derive from a woman aged 18-29 years with Graves' ophthalmopathy.

The rearrangement links TRBV27 to TRBJ2-1; D unclear. The germline V gene encodes CDR1 MNHEY and CDR2 SMNVEV (reference sequence). The V and J ends lost 7 bases and 8 bases respectively, with 9 bases between them. This CDR3 spans 11 amino acids. CDR3 sequence reads: CASTLRDEQFF. Here the CDR3 DNA reads TGTGCCAGCACCTTAAGGGATGAGCAGTTCTTC.

This clonotype was counted a few times. The chain carries TRBV27 and TRBJ2-7; possible D gene TRBD1, 6 bases. The CDR3 is 13 amino acids. The V gene lost 3 bases and the J gene lost 4 bases, with 10 bases spanning the gap. Per germline, CDR1 MNHEY and CDR2 SMNVEV (reference sequence). The CDR3 nucleotides read TGTGCCAGCAGTTTTCATGGGACATACGAGCAGTACTTC. It codes for CASSFHGTYEQYF.

Many counts were recorded for this clonotype. V gene TRBV10-3 combines with J gene TRBJ2-7, with TRBD1 matching 8 bases. Trimming at V came to 4 bases and at J to 2 bases, leaving 7 bases not matched to a gene. The germline V gene encodes CDR1 ENHRY and CDR2 SYGVKD. The CDR3 has 15 residues. CDR3 coding DNA: TGTGCCATCAGTGTAGGGACAGGAGCTACCTACGAGCAGTACTTC. Its protein is CAISVGTGATYEQYF.

This rearrangement joins TRBV28 to TRBJ1-2; the D gene is possibly TRBD1 (6 bases). Trimming shortened V by 5 bases and J by 5 bases, and 24 bases separated the two germline ends. Looked up from germline, CDR1 is MDHEN and CDR2 is SYDVKM. The CDR3 has 17 residues. CDR3 DNA: TGTGCCAGCAGTACGCGGGAGGGGGGAATCGACCGATATGGCTACACCTTC. Residues: CASSTREGGIDRYGYTF.

The chain combines TRBV20-1 with TRBJ1-5; D possibly corresponds to TRBD1 (5 bases). Trimming left V 3 bases short and J 5 bases short, with 11 bases between. Germline V gives CDR1 DFQATT, CDR2 SNEGSKA (reference sequence). The CDR3 totals 13 residues. CDR3 in amino acids: CSASWGTDQPQHF. The CDR3, as DNA: TGCAGTGCTAGTTGGGGGACCGATCAGCCCCAGCATTTT.

This clonotype has at least ten counts. This chain links TRBV13 with TRBJ1-2; 7 positions agree with TRBD1. The CDR3 has 13 amino acids. The germline gives CDR1 PRHDT, CDR2 FYEKMQ (reference sequence). J was trimmed by 7 bases and V by 3 bases; bases with no gene match: 5. The CDR3 spells CASSLGQTSGYTF. Written as DNA, the CDR3 is TGTGCCAGCAGCTTGGGACAGACGAGTGGCTACACCTTC.

Concerning this clonotype itself: This CDR3 fails to terminate in the conserved phenylalanine or tryptophan, so it likely reflects a read error. The chain joins TRBV6-1 to TRBJ2-5; D not certain. Germline CDR1 MNHNS, CDR2 SASEGT. The CDR3 extends over 11 amino acids. The V gene lost 5 bases and the J gene lost 2 bases, with 3 bases spanning the gap. The CDR3 loop is CASSHQETQYS. Here the CDR3 DNA reads TGTGCCAGCAGTCATCAAGAGACCCAGTACTCC.

This clonotype was seen ten or more times. The chain recombines TRBV2 with TRBJ2-3; 13 bases map to TRBD2. The CDR3 runs 15 residues. CDR1 and CDR2 from the germline V gene are SNHLY and FYNNEI. V dropped 4 bases and J dropped 5; count of bases not matched to a gene: 3. This chain's CDR3 is CASSGTSGSVDTQYF. The CDR3 coding sequence is TGTGCCAGCAGTGGGACTAGCGGGAGTGTAGATACGCAGTATTTT.

This clonotype was detected many times. V and J are TRBV28 and TRBJ1-2, with D perhaps matching TRBD1 (6 bases). The CDR3 is 14 amino acids. Trimming pared 3 bases from V and 4 bases from J, leaving 12 bases between. Germline loops: CDR1 MDHEN, CDR2 SYDVKM. The CDR3 DNA follows: TGTGCCAGCAGTTTGGGGACGGGGGCCTATGGCTACACCTTC. This codes for CASSLGTGAYGYTF.

The chain uses TRBV19 and TRBJ1-1, with D perhaps matching TRBD1 (6 bases). Looked up from germline, CDR1 is LNHDA and CDR2 is SQIVND (reference sequence). V gave up 5 bases and J gave up 6 bases, with 19 bases separating them. CDR3 size: 15 residues. For the CDR3, the DNA is TGTGCCAGTAGTTACACAGGGACCAGCGTGCCTGAAGCTTTCTTT. This gives the protein CASSYTGTSVPEAFF.

This clonotype has just a few counts. The V and J genes are TRBV24-1 and TRBJ1-1; 10 bases align to TRBD1. Per the germline V gene, CDR1 is KGHDR and CDR2 is SFDVKD. V lost 5 bases and J lost 1; bases outside the gene matches: 6. The CDR3 is 16 amino acids. The CDR3 loop reads CATSAPGQGTNTEAFF. The CDR3 DNA sequence: TGTGCCACCAGTGCCCCGGGACAGGGGACGAACACTGAAGCTTTCTTT.

This clonotype appeared many times. The chain combines TRBV28 with TRBJ2-1, with 9 nucleotides matching TRBD1. Germline V gives CDR1 MDHEN, CDR2 SYDVKM. V shed 4 bases and J 6 bases; nucleotides not matched to a gene: 7. The CDR3 spans 15 residues. CDR3 bases: TGTGCCAGCAGTTATGTGGGGGGACAGGGCAATGAGCAGTTCTTC. Encoded protein: CASSYVGGQGNEQFF. Variable domain in full (rest from reference TRBV28 and TRBJ2-1): DVKVTQSSRYLVKRTGEKVFLECVQDMDHENMFWYRQDPGLGLRLIYFSYDVKMKEKGDIPEGYSVSREKKERFSLILESASTNQTSMYLCASSYVGGQGNEQFFGPGTRLTVL.

Only a few counts were recorded for this clonotype. The chain employs TRBV4-3 and TRBJ1-4; TRBD1 matches 8 bases. The CDR3 loop spans 16 amino acids. V shed 0 bases and J 6 bases; nucleotides not matched to a gene: 6. Germline loops: CDR1 LGHNA, CDR2 YSLEER. The CDR3 region has the DNA TGCGCCAGCAGCCAAGATCAGGGGGCGCTGCATGAAAAACTGTTTTTT. It is translated as CASSQDQGALHEKLFF.

This clonotype was seen many times. The chain carries TRBV20-1 and TRBJ1-2; D call uncertain. Germline V gene sequence: CDR1 DFQATT, CDR2 SNEGSKA (reference sequence). Between the trimmed V and J ends, which lost 0 bases and 4 bases, there was a span of 12 bases. This CDR3 contains 14 residues. This CDR3 is CSARDVVVGYGYTF. The CDR3 DNA sequence: TGCAGTGCTAGAGATGTGGTGGTGGGCTATGGCTACACCTTC.

This clonotype was seen repeatedly, ten times or more. The rearrangement uses TRBV6-5 and TRBJ2-5, with D perhaps TRBD2 (5 bases). The CDR3 is 14 residues long. CDR1 and CDR2 (germline): MNHEY, SVGAGI. The V end lost 2 bases, the J end lost 4 bases, and 11 bases lay between the germline ends. This CDR3 is CASSYTGIGETQYF. CDR3 DNA: TGTGCCAGCAGTTACACGGGAATCGGAGAGACCCAGTACTTC.

This clonotype was counted ten times or more. The V call is TRBV7-2, the J call TRBJ1-6; D might be TRBD1 (6 bases). Per germline, CDR1 SGHTA and CDR2 FQGNSA. This CDR3 region has 13 residues. Trimming removed 1 base from V and 13 bases from J, with 11 bases in between. CDR3 region: CASSLEGGGPLHF. DNA for the CDR3: TGTGCCAGCAGCTTAGAGGGGGGGGGTCCCCTCCACTTT.

There are many counts of this clonotype. This chain links TRBV7-9 with TRBJ2-7, with D perhaps matching TRBD2 (5 bases). V was pared by 5 bases and J by 2 bases, with 13 bases between. The germline V gene has CDR1 SEHNR and CDR2 FQNEAQ (reference sequence). CDR3 size: 14 residues. CDR3 loop: CASSRQGGAYEQYF. The CDR3 DNA sequence: TGTGCCAGCAGCCGACAAGGAGGCGCCTACGAGCAGTACTTC.